The 27 T cell receptor beta chains reported below all come from one sample, sequenced in a study of human T cells and chemical hapten exposure. Unfractionated whole blood served as the source for total RNA extraction. Individual cDNA molecules had unique molecular identifiers attached to them by the library. Each CDR3 protein is one row after TCRdb ran MiXCR on the reads. This sample has fewer than 150,000 distinct CDR3 sequences, with 8.5% to 9% found just once. What was sequenced was whole blood. Receptors originate from a human donor in good health. Some clones in this sample may be carry-over from other donors' samples.

This clonotype was observed a few times. J is TRBJ2-2 and V is TRBV5-1; a possible D gene is TRBD1 (6 bases). V was pared by 3 bases and J by 1 base, with 19 bases between. The length of the CDR3 is 18 residues. Germline CDR1 is SGHRS and CDR2 is YFSETQ. CDR3 region: CASSSDKQGEKNTGELFF. For the CDR3, the DNA is TGCGCCAGCAGCTCGGATAAACAGGGCGAAAAGAACACCGGGGAGCTGTTTTTT.

This clonotype was counted a few times. The chain joins TRBV14 to TRBJ2-5, with D perhaps matching TRBD1 (6 bases). This CDR3 has 14 amino acids. Per the germline V gene, CDR1 is SGHDN and CDR2 is FVKESK. Trimming shortened V by 4 bases and J by 5 bases, and 14 bases separated the two germline ends. The CDR3 region has the DNA TGTGCCAGCAGCCTCCCGGAGAGGGGGGAGACCCAGTACTTC. Translated: CASSLPERGETQYF.

This clonotype was seen many times. The chain is built from TRBV11-2 and TRBJ2-2, with D unresolved. CDR1 is SGHAT and CDR2 is FQNNGV in the germline V gene. V lost 0 bases to trimming and J lost 0 bases, with 8 bases between them. The CDR3 is 16 amino acids. CDR3 DNA sequence: TGTGCCAGCAGCTTAGAGCGGTCCGCGAACACCGGGGAGCTGTTTTTT. This encodes CASSLERSANTGELFF.

This chain links TRBV29-1 with TRBJ2-2; D unclear. The CDR3 length is 14 residues. Germline V gene sequence: CDR1 SQVTM, CDR2 ANQGSEA. V was clipped by 2 bases and J by 1 base, with 8 bases between them. The CDR3 nucleotides read TGCAGCGTTGAAAGTGGGAAGAACACCGGGGAGCTGTTTTTT. Protein: CSVESGKNTGELFF.

J is TRBJ2-1 and V is TRBV29-1; 13 positions agree with TRBD2. Germline V gene data show CDR1 as SQVTM and CDR2 as ANQGSEA. The CDR3 runs 14 residues. V was pared by 1 base and J by 8 bases, with 2 bases of the junction left unmatched. CDR3 loop: CSVEGTSGSHEQFF. CDR3 sequence (DNA): TGCAGCGTTGAAGGGACTAGCGGGAGCCATGAGCAGTTCTTC.

The V and J genes are TRBV15 and TRBJ2-1; weak D call: TRBD1 (7 bases). This CDR3 is 13 amino acids long. CDR1 is LNHNV, CDR2 YYDKDF, per germline (reference sequence). The V and J ends lost 9 bases and 4 bases respectively, with 13 bases between them. CDR3 bases: TGTGCCACGTCAGGGGGGAGATACAATGAGCAGTTCTTC. Protein: CATSGGRYNEQFF.

This clonotype was detected a few times. This chain uses TRBV12-3 or TRBV12-4 with TRBJ2-2, with TRBD2 matching 13 bases. Trimming at V came to 2 bases and at J to 4 bases, leaving 4 bases not matched to a gene. This CDR3 has 17 amino acids. The CDR3, as DNA: TGTGCCAGCAGTTTATTGGGACTAGCGGGACCCACCGGGGAGCTGTTTTTT. It translates to CASSLLGLAGPTGELFF.

This clonotype was detected many times. The chain combines TRBV19 with TRBJ2-3, with 13 bases lining up with TRBD2. This CDR3 spans 15 amino acids. V dropped 4 bases and J dropped 5; count of bases not matched to a gene: 3. Germline CDR1 reads LNHDA; CDR2 reads SQIVND (reference sequence). DNA of the CDR3: TGTGCCAGTAGTAGGACTAGCGGGAGTTTAGATACGCAGTATTTT. Protein sequence: CASSRTSGSLDTQYF.

The rearrangement links TRBV6-1 to TRBJ2-7, with D possibly being TRBD1 (6 bases). This CDR3 contains 14 residues. V was shortened by 4 bases and J by 7 bases, with 17 bases between the two germline ends. Germline lookup yields CDR1 MNHNS and CDR2 SASEGT. The CDR3 protein is CASSARDTLLEQYF. The CDR3 nucleotides read TGTGCCAGCAGTGCCCGGGACACTCTCCTGGAGCAGTACTTC.

The chain uses TRBV9 and TRBJ2-2; TRBD1 matches at 8 bases. The CDR3 covers 15 residues. Trimming removed 3 bases from V and 4 bases from J; junction bases left unmatched: 5. Germline V lookup: CDR1 SGDLS, CDR2 YYNGEE. The CDR3 reads CASSAGTGATGELFF. The CDR3 nucleotides read TGTGCCAGCAGCGCCGGGACAGGCGCCACCGGGGAGCTGTTTTTT.

This clonotype was seen repeatedly, ten times or more. The genes are TRBV12-3 or TRBV12-4 and TRBJ1-5; D remains unclear. The CDR3 has 14 amino acids. Trimming cost V 3 bases and J 4 bases, with 10 bases left between them. In DNA, the CDR3 is TGTGCCAGCAGTTTCGGTCACCCAAATCAGCCCCAGCATTTT. Its translation: CASSFGHPNQPQHF.

The chain couples TRBV6-6 to TRBJ1-1, with 7 bases aligning to TRBD1. Germline lookup yields CDR1 MNHNY and CDR2 SVGAGI (reference sequence). The CDR3 is made up of 13 amino acids. Unmatched junction bases numbered 8, after V lost 6 bases and J lost 7 bases. The CDR3 spells CASSKQGQLEAFF. DNA for the CDR3: TGTGCCAGCAGCAAGCAGGGACAGCTTGAAGCTTTCTTT.

V usage is TRBV6-6 and J usage is TRBJ2-3; D not certain. This CDR3 has 17 amino acids. Per germline, CDR1 MNHNY and CDR2 SVGAGI (reference sequence). Trimming removed 2 bases at V and 5 bases at J, with 20 bases between. DNA of the CDR3: TGTGCCAGCAGTTACGCCCGAGGTCTATTGGACGTAGATACGCAGTATTTT. As protein: CASSYARGLLDVDTQYF.

A word on this clonotype: Possible read error: a much larger clone is one base away. The V gene is TRBV20-1, the J gene TRBJ1-5; D is ambiguous. This CDR3 spans 12 amino acids. CDR1 is DFQATT, CDR2 SNEGSKA, per germline (reference sequence). The CDR3 here is CSAGRSNKPQHF. The CDR3 DNA reads as TGCAGTGCTGGCAGAAGCAATAAGCCCCAGCATTTT.

This clonotype was counted ten times or more. The rearrangement links TRBV10-3 to TRBJ2-7, with TRBD1 matching 7 bases. J gave up 7 bases and V 6 bases, and 6 bases lay outside the gene matches. Per the germline V gene, CDR1 is ENHRY and CDR2 is SYGVKD. The CDR3 runs 12 residues. CDR3 DNA sequence: TGTGCCATCAGCCAGACAGGGAATGAGCAGTACTTC. Translating it yields CAISQTGNEQYF.

The gene calls are TRBV29-1 and TRBJ2-7; 10 bases are a match to TRBD2. Unmatched junction bases numbered 8, after V lost 1 base and J lost 2 bases. The CDR3 consists of 16 residues. Germline V gene lookup returns CDR1 SQVTM and CDR2 ANQGSEA. This CDR3 is CSVEGLAGEATYEQYF. The CDR3 DNA reads TGCAGCGTTGAAGGTCTAGCGGGGGAGGCCACCTACGAGCAGTACTTC.

Comment on this clonotype: A read error is possible here, since a much larger clone lies one base away. The V gene is TRBV29-1, the J gene TRBJ2-7; the D call may be TRBD1 or TRBD2 (5 bases each). Between the trimmed V and J ends, which lost 7 bases and 7 bases, there was a span of 23 bases. The CDR3 is 14 amino acids. Germline V gene sequence: CDR1 SQVTM, CDR2 ANQGSEA. CDR3 nucleotide sequence: TGCAGCGGGGGGAACAGAAGGTCATCGAGGGAGCAGTACTTC. Amino acid sequence: CSGGNRRSSREQYF.

This clonotype was counted a few times. The rearrangement joins TRBV6-4 to TRBJ1-2; 11 nucleotides match TRBD1. Germline loops: CDR1 MRHNA, CDR2 SNTAGT. V trimming: 4 bases; J trimming: 7 bases; junction bases outside the gene matches: 5. CDR3 size: 14 residues. The CDR3 is CASSVGQGAAGYTF. CDR3 in DNA: TGTGCCAGCAGTGTCGGACAGGGGGCGGCTGGCTACACCTTC.

The CDR3 DNA follows: TGTGCCAGCAGGAACCAGGCCGGGGAGCTGTTTTTT. It is translated as CASRNQAGELFF. This chain links TRBV7-9 with TRBJ2-2, with no clear D. CDR3 size: 12 residues. Germline lookup yields CDR1 SEHNR and CDR2 FQNEAQ (reference sequence). The germline V and J ends were trimmed by 6 bases and 6 bases, with 8 bases remaining between them.

This clonotype was counted only a few times. The chain carries TRBV20-1 and TRBJ1-4; tentatively, D is TRBD1 (6 bases). CDR3 length equals 13 residues. V shed 3 bases and J shed 8 bases, with 13 bases lying between them. Per the germline V gene, CDR1 is DFQATT and CDR2 is SNEGSKA (reference sequence). CDR3 residues: CSASSGQHEKLFF. The CDR3, as DNA: TGCAGTGCTAGTTCCGGACAGCACGAAAAACTGTTTTTT.

The chain links TRBV20-1 to TRBJ1-5; D possibly corresponds to TRBD1 (5 bases). V shed 4 bases and J shed 1 base, with 8 bases lying between them. The germline V gene has CDR1 DFQATT and CDR2 SNEGSKA (reference sequence). This CDR3 comprises 13 residues. In DNA, the CDR3 is TGCAGTGCTAAAGGGGACAGCAATCAGCCCCAGCATTTT. Its protein product is CSAKGDSNQPQHF.

The chain is built from TRBV10-3 and TRBJ2-3; possible D gene TRBD2, 5 bases. Germline assignment: CDR1 ENHRY and CDR2 SYGVKD. CDR3 length: 14 amino acids. The V end lost 10 bases, the J end lost 0 bases, and 14 bases lay between the germline ends. The CDR3 DNA sequence: TGTGCCACACTAGACGTTAAAAGCACAGATACGCAGTATTTT. Its translation is CATLDVKSTDTQYF.

The chain couples TRBV10-3 to TRBJ2-1; 8 bases are a match to TRBD1. The CDR3 consists of 16 residues. Germline V gives CDR1 ENHRY, CDR2 SYGVKD. V trimming: 3 bases; J trimming: 6 bases; junction bases outside the gene matches: 10. The CDR3 spells CAISERADRAGNEQFF. DNA of the CDR3: TGTGCCATCAGTGAAAGGGCGGACAGGGCTGGCAATGAGCAGTTCTTC.

This chain connects TRBV9 to TRBJ1-1; 9 positions agree with TRBD1. The CDR3 is 16 amino acids. Looked up from germline, CDR1 is SGDLS and CDR2 is YYNGEE. Trimming took 2 bases from V and 0 from J; bases not matched to a gene: 5. Here the CDR3 DNA reads TGTGCCAGCAGCGTCTCGACAGGGGGTCTGAACACTGAAGCTTTCTTT. Translated, it gives CASSVSTGGLNTEAFF.

There are many counts of this clonotype. This chain joins TRBV6-1 and TRBJ1-2, with D possibly being TRBD1 (5 bases). Germline values: CDR1 MNHNS, CDR2 SASEGT. V was clipped by 11 bases and J by 8 bases, with 24 bases between them. The CDR3 has 14 amino acids. Written as DNA, the CDR3 is TGTGCCGGACTTAATACGGGACCCTCGCGCGGCTACACCTTC. It codes for CAGLNTGPSRGYTF.

As concerns this clonotype: Given the absence of the conserved phenylalanine or tryptophan at the CDR3 end, a read error is likely. This chain links TRBV6-1 with TRBJ2-3; the match to TRBD2 covers 11 bases. Germline CDR1 reads MNHNS; CDR2 reads SASEGT. CDR3 length: 14 residues. J was trimmed by 6 bases and V by 9 bases; bases with no gene match: 8. Here the CDR3 reads CASLSGGAGDTQYY. In DNA, the CDR3 is TGTGCCAGTCTTAGCGGGGGGGCCGGCGATACGCAGTATTAT.

In its sample, this clonotype was seen many times. CDR3 nucleotide sequence: TGCGCCAGCAGCCCGATGACTAGCGGGGGAAACACCGGGGAGCTGTTTTTT. It encodes CASSPMTSGGNTGELFF. V and J are TRBV5-1 and TRBJ2-2, with 12 positions matching TRBD2. This CDR3 comprises 17 residues. Germline V gene data show CDR1 as SGHRS and CDR2 as YFSETQ. The trim removed 4 bases at V and 2 bases at J, leaving 6 bases unmatched.